One sample yielded the 28 T cell receptor beta chains listed below, sequenced in a study of chemoradiotherapy in HPV16-positive cancers. Profiling relied on immunoSEQ multiplex PCR, and the TCRdb table lists in-frame clones only, not all of them. The sample holds roughly 16,000 clones, roughly 73% seen once. Sample collection was performed from a patient who underwent chemoradiotherapy. The source of these receptors is a human donor with HPV-associated anogenital cancer.

The chain joins TRBV28 to TRBJ1-4; 7 bases map to TRBD1. V lost 6 bases and J lost 0; bases outside the gene matches: 10. Germline loops: CDR1 MDHEN, CDR2 SYDVKM. The CDR3 contains 17 residues. The CDR3: CASRLGGSVATNEKLFF. Written as DNA, the CDR3 is TGTGCCAGCAGATTAGGGGGCTCGGTGGCAACTAATGAAAAACTGTTTTTT.

This chain joins TRBV2 and TRBJ2-2; TRBD2 matches at 13 bases. Trimming at V came to 1 base and at J to 4 bases, leaving 6 bases not matched to a gene. There are 18 residues in the CDR3. Germline CDR1 reads SNHLY; CDR2 reads FYNNEI. The CDR3 DNA follows: TGTGCCAGCAGTGAAGAACTAGCGGGGGGGCTGGTCACCGGGGAGCTGTTTTTT. Encoded protein: CASSEELAGGLVTGELFF.

This clone has more than one count but fewer than ten. The genes are TRBV6-1 and TRBJ1-6; D is unresolved. Trimming left V 4 bases short and J 10 bases short, with 11 bases between. Germline assignment: CDR1 MNHNS and CDR2 SASEGT. This CDR3 is 13 amino acids long. CDR3 sequence (DNA): TGTGCCAGCAGTGGGGGAGGGTACTCACCCCTCCACTTT. It is translated as CASSGGGYSPLHF.

The chain is built from TRBV6-5 and TRBJ2-7; possible D gene TRBD2, 6 bases. The CDR3 runs 14 residues. The germline CDR1 and CDR2 sequences are MNHEY and SVGAGI. V dropped 4 bases and J dropped 7 bases, with 17 bases sitting between them. CDR3 nucleotide sequence: TGTGCCAGCAGTTCTGGGACTCAGTCGGGTGAGCAGTACTTC. Translating it yields CASSSGTQSGEQYF.

The chain joins TRBV15 to TRBJ2-1; tentatively, D is TRBD2 (6 bases). The CDR3 totals 14 residues. Germline V gene data show CDR1 as LNHNV and CDR2 as YYDKDF (reference sequence). V was trimmed by 0 bases and J by 9 bases, leaving 12 bases between them. The CDR3: CATSRDGAGTEQFF. Here the CDR3 DNA reads TGTGCCACCAGCAGAGATGGGGCGGGAACTGAGCAGTTCTTC.

This sequence joins TRBV29-1 and TRBJ1-1; D is perhaps TRBD1 (6 bases). V was cut by 2 bases and J by 1 base, with 11 bases left in between. Germline V CDR1 and CDR2: SQVTM, ANQGSEA. The CDR3 loop spans 14 amino acids. The CDR3 loop reads CSVEFTGPNTEAFF. The CDR3, as DNA: TGCAGCGTTGAATTTACAGGGCCGAACACTGAAGCTTTCTTT.

This clone was seen a few times. The rearrangement joins TRBV5-4 to TRBJ1-1; D is ambiguous. CDR3 length: 17 amino acids. V was pared by 1 base and J by 6 bases, with 22 bases between. Germline V gene data show CDR1 as SGHNT and CDR2 as YYREEE (reference sequence). This CDR3 is CASSLYLVEPSGAEAFF. The CDR3 nucleotides are TGTGCCAGCAGCTTGTATCTCGTGGAGCCCTCGGGCGCTGAAGCTTTCTTT.

The V gene is TRBV27, the J gene TRBJ2-7; 8 bases fit TRBD1. V was clipped by 7 bases and J by 12 bases; unmatched bases: 8. Germline V gene sequence: CDR1 MNHEY, CDR2 SMNVEV (reference sequence). The CDR3 totals 11 residues. In DNA form, the CDR3 reads TGTGCCAGCACTTGGGGAGGACAGGGGTACTTC. Translated: CASTWGGQGYF.

The CDR3 loop is CASSPRGDAYGYTF. DNA of the CDR3: TGTGCCAGTAGTCCCCGTGGTGATGCTTATGGCTACACCTTC. The V and J genes are TRBV19 and TRBJ1-2; D is undetermined. V shed 5 bases and J shed 5 bases, with 15 bases lying between them. Germline V lookup: CDR1 LNHDA, CDR2 SQIVND (reference sequence). The CDR3 totals 14 residues.

The chain combines TRBV15 with TRBJ2-7, with D tentatively TRBD1 (6 bases). Trimming removed 5 bases at V and 7 bases at J, with 12 bases between. The CDR3 runs to 12 residues. CDR1 LNHNV and CDR2 YYDKDF come from the germline V gene (reference sequence). CDR3 sequence: CATSLQGREQYF. CDR3 sequence (DNA): TGTGCCACCAGCTTACAGGGCCGAGAGCAGTACTTC.

The genes are TRBV5-6 and TRBJ2-7; tentatively, D is TRBD2 (5 bases). The CDR3 extends over 12 amino acids. V lost 3 bases and J 5 bases, leaving 9 bases between the germline ends. Germline CDR1 and CDR2: SGHDT and YYEEEE. The CDR3 sequence is CASSSGLDEQYF. The CDR3 bases are TGTGCCAGCAGCTCTGGACTTGACGAGCAGTACTTC.

This rearrangement joins TRBV27 to TRBJ1-5, with D hard to call. The CDR3 consists of 15 residues. Per germline, CDR1 MNHEY and CDR2 SMNVEV (reference sequence). Trimming removed 7 bases from V and 7 bases from J, with 20 bases in between. CDR3 residues: CASTPLGGLRQPQHF. The CDR3 coding sequence is TGTGCCAGCACCCCCCTAGGAGGGTTAAGGCAGCCCCAGCATTTT.

The V and J genes are TRBV4-1 and TRBJ1-2, with D tentatively TRBD1 (6 bases). CDR1 MGHRA and CDR2 YSYEKL come from the germline V gene. The CDR3 runs 15 residues. Trimming removed 5 bases at V and 9 bases at J, with 22 bases between. CDR3 amino acids: CASSSEIRGERSYTF. The CDR3 region has the DNA TGCGCCAGCAGCTCAGAGATCAGGGGAGAGAGGAGCTACACCTTC.

J is TRBJ2-1 and V is TRBV9; D is possibly TRBD1 (5 bases). V lost 0 bases and J lost 8, with 15 bases in between. CDR3 length: 15 residues. Germline CDR1 SGDLS, CDR2 YYNGEE. The CDR3 reads CASSVAPQGRDEQFF. CDR3 coding DNA: TGTGCCAGCAGCGTAGCCCCCCAGGGTCGGGATGAGCAGTTCTTC. Full variable domain (outside the CDR3, taken from reference TRBV9 and TRBJ2-1): DSGVTQTPKHLITATGQRVTLRCSPRSGDLSVYWYQQSLDQGLQFLIQYYNGEERAKGNILERFSAQQFPDLHSELNLSSLELGDSALYFCASSVAPQGRDEQFFGPGTRLTVL.

This sequence joins TRBV7-2 and TRBJ2-1; 8 bases line up with TRBD2. Germline trimming cut 5 bases from V and 3 bases from J; bases unmatched to any gene: 6. CDR1 and CDR2 (germline): SGHTA, FQGNSA. The CDR3 length is 15 residues. CDR3 bases: TGTGCCAGCAGCCCCGGGGGGGTGGGCTACAATGAGCAGTTCTTC. Translation: CASSPGGVGYNEQFF.

The chain joins TRBV7-2 to TRBJ2-5; the D gene is possibly TRBD2 (5 bases). Germline V CDR1 and CDR2: SGHTA, FQGNSA. V was trimmed by 5 bases and J by 1 base, leaving 11 bases between them. This CDR3 is 14 amino acids long. CDR3 DNA: TGTGCCAGCAGCCCGGGGAGACTCCAAGAGACCCAGTACTTC. Translation: CASSPGRLQETQYF.

This clone came up a few times. The chain couples TRBV7-9 to TRBJ2-1; D is perhaps TRBD1 (6 bases). The germline CDR1 and CDR2 sequences are SEHNR and FQNEAQ (reference sequence). Between the trimmed V and J ends, which lost 5 bases and 9 bases, there was a span of 11 bases. The CDR3 covers 12 residues. CDR3 region: CASSLATGEQFF. The DNA of the CDR3 is TGTGCCAGCAGCCTGGCGACAGGTGAGCAGTTCTTC.

This chain links TRBV28 with TRBJ1-2; D is uncertain. This CDR3 spans 16 amino acids. The V gene's germline CDR1 is MDHEN and CDR2 SYDVKM. The V end lost 2 bases, the J end lost 0 bases, and 13 bases lay between the germline ends. The CDR3 here is CASSLLQRIANYGYTF. CDR3 coding DNA: TGTGCCAGCAGTTTACTACAACGGATAGCTAACTATGGCTACACCTTC.

V is TRBV5-1 and J is TRBJ2-2; TRBD1 or TRBD2 may be the D gene (6 bases each). Germline values: CDR1 SGHRS, CDR2 YFSETQ. This CDR3 is built from 14 residues. V gave up 2 bases and J gave up 7 bases, with 12 bases separating them. CDR3 loop: CASSFSGAGGELFF. The DNA for the CDR3 is TGCGCCAGCAGCTTTTCGGGGGCCGGCGGGGAGCTGTTTTTT.

This clone was seen a handful of times. The chain combines TRBV6-5 with TRBJ1-2; 8 nucleotides agree with TRBD1. This CDR3 is built from 15 residues. With V trimmed by 6 bases and J by 3 bases, 9 bases remained unmatched. Germline CDR1 reads MNHEY; CDR2 reads SVGAGI. DNA for the CDR3: TGTGCCAGCAGCCCCAGGGGGCCTTTGGACTATGGCTACACCTTC. It encodes CASSPRGPLDYGYTF.

The CDR3 protein is CASSSSLNTEAFF. DNA of the CDR3: TGTGCCAGCAGCTCTAGCTTGAACACTGAAGCTTTCTTT. The rearrangement uses TRBV7-3 and TRBJ1-1; D gene uncertain. Germline lookup yields CDR1 SGHTA and CDR2 FQGTGA. This CDR3 comprises 13 residues. V was cut by 4 bases and J by 0 bases, with 6 bases left in between.

The chain carries TRBV28 and TRBJ2-7; D remains unclear. The CDR3 contains 12 residues. Trimming removed 5 bases at V and 4 bases at J, with 9 bases between. From germline, CDR1 is MDHEN and CDR2 SYDVKM. In nucleotides, the CDR3 is TGTGCCAGCAGTGTAAAACCATACGAGCAGTACTTC. This sequence encodes CASSVKPYEQYF.

CDR3 in amino acids: CASSDGQTRNQPQHF. Written as DNA, the CDR3 is TGTGCCAGCAGTGACGGACAGACGAGAAATCAGCCCCAGCATTTT. The gene calls are TRBV5-5 and TRBJ1-5, with TRBD1 as a possible D gene (6 bases). V was trimmed by 5 bases and J by 4 bases, leaving 16 bases between them. The CDR3 extends over 15 amino acids. Germline V lookup: CDR1 SGHKS, CDR2 YYEKEE (reference sequence).

The V gene is TRBV29-1, the J gene TRBJ2-3, with 12 bases matching TRBD2. V was pared by 2 bases and J by 6 bases, with 6 bases of the junction left unmatched. The CDR3 sequence is 15 residues long. Germline V gene lookup returns CDR1 SQVTM and CDR2 ANQGSEA. The CDR3 is CSVEPSGGATDTQYF. CDR3 coding DNA: TGCAGCGTTGAACCTAGCGGGGGGGCCACGGATACGCAGTATTTT.

This clone was observed a single time. The chain combines TRBV23-1 with TRBJ2-3, with D possibly matching TRBD1 (6 bases). TRBV23-1 is an open reading frame, and its role is uncertain. CDR3 length: 15 residues. V lost 8 bases, J lost 0 bases, and 15 bases lay in between. CDR3 amino acids: CASSRAGASTDTQYF. In DNA, the CDR3 is TGCGCCAGCTCCCGCGCAGGGGCTAGCACAGATACGCAGTATTTT.

The chain recombines TRBV7-9 with TRBJ2-2, with D uncertain. Germline V CDR1 and CDR2: SEHNR, FQNEAQ (reference sequence). The CDR3 extends over 14 amino acids. Trimming removed 3 bases at V and 4 bases at J, with 9 bases between. As DNA, the CDR3 is TGTGCCAGCAGCTTCAGTCACCCCACCGGGGAGCTGTTTTTT. Protein product: CASSFSHPTGELFF. Drawing the rest from reference TRBV7-9 and TRBJ2-2, the complete variable domain is DTGVSQNPRHKITKRGQNVTFRCDPISEHNRLYWYRQTLGQGPEFLTYFQNEAQLEKSRLLSDRFSAERPKGSFSTLEIQRTEQGDSAMYLCASSFSHPTGELFFGEGSRLTVL.

The chain couples TRBV5-4 to TRBJ2-3; 8 nucleotides agree with TRBD2. The CDR3 covers 17 residues. V lost 4 bases to trimming and J lost 1 base; unmatched junction nucleotides: 11. Germline assignment: CDR1 SGHNT and CDR2 YYREEE (reference sequence). The CDR3 nucleotides read TGTGCCAGCAGCGCCGGGTCAACGCGGGGGGGCACAGATACGCAGTATTTT. Translation gives CASSAGSTRGGTDTQYF.

This clone was recorded a few times. The V gene is TRBV6-1, the J gene TRBJ2-7; no definite D call. The V and J ends lost 3 bases and 3 bases respectively, with 15 bases between them. The germline V gene encodes CDR1 MNHNS and CDR2 SASEGT. The CDR3 has 15 amino acids. The CDR3 DNA is TGTGCCAGCAGTGATGCTTTTGGGCAGATCTACGAGCAGTACTTC. Amino acid sequence: CASSDAFGQIYEQYF.